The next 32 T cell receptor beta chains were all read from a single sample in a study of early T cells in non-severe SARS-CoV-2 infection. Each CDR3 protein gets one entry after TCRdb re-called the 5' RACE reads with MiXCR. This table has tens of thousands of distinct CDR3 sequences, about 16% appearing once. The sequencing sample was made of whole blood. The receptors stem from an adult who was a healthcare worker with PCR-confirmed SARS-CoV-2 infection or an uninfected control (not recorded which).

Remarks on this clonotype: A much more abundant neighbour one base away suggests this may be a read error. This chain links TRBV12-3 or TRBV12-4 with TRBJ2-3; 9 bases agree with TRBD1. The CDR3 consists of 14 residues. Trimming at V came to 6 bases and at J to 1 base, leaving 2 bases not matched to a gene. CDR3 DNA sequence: TGTGCCAGCAGCAGGACAGGGGGCACAGATACGCAGTATTTT. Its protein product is CASSRTGGTDTQYF.

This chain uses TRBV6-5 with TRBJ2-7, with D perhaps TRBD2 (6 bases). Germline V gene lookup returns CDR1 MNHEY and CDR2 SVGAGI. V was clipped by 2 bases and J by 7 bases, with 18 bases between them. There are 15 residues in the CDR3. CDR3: CASSYGGVGTGEQYF. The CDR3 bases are TGTGCCAGCAGTTACGGCGGGGTTGGCACCGGGGAGCAGTACTTC.

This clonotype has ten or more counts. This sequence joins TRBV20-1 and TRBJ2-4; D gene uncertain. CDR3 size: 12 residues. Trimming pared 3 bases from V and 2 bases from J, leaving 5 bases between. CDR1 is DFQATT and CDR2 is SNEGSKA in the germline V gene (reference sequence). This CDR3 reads CSASYPKNIQYF. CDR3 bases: TGCAGTGCTAGTTATCCCAAAAACATTCAGTACTTC.

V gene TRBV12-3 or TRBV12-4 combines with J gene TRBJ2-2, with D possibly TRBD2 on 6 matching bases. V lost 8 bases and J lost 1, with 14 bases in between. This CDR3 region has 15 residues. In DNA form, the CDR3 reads TGTGCCAGCTTCACACGACTAGGGAACACCGGGGAGCTGTTTTTT. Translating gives CASFTRLGNTGELFF.

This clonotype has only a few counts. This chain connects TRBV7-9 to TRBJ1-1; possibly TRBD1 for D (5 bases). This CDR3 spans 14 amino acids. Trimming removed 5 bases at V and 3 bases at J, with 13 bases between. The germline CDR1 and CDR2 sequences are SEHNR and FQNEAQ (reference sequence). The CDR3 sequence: CASSLLEGDTEAFF. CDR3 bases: TGTGCCAGCAGCCTACTAGAAGGGGACACTGAAGCTTTCTTT.

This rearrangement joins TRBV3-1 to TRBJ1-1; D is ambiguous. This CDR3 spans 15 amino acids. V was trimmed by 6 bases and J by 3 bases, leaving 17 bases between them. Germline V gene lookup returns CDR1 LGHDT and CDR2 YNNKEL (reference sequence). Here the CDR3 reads CASSPVLLGDTEAFF. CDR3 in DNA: TGTGCCAGCAGTCCGGTTCTCTTGGGCGACACTGAAGCTTTCTTT.

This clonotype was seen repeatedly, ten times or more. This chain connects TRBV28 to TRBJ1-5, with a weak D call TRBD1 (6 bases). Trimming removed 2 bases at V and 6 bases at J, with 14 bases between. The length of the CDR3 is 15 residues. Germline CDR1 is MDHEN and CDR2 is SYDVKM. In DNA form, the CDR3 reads TGTGCCAGCAGTTTAGAACAGGGTTTTGCTCAGCCCCAGCATTTT. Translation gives CASSLEQGFAQPQHF.

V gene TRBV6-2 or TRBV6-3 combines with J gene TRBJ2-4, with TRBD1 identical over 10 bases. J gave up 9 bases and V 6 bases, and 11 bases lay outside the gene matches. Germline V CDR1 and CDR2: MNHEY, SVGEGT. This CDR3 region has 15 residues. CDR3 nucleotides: TGTGCCAGCAGCTCCTTGACAGGGGGCTTGGGCATTCAGTACTTC. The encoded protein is CASSSLTGGLGIQYF.

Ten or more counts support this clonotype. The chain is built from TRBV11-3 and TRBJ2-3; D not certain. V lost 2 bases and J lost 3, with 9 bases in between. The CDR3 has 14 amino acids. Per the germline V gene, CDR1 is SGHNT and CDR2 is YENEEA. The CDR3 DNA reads TGTGCCAGCAGCTTAATACTGCCAACAGATACGCAGTATTTT. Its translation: CASSLILPTDTQYF.

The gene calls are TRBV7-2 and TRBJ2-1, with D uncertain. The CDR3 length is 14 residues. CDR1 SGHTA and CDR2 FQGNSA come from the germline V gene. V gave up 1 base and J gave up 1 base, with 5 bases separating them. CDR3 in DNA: TGTGCCAGCAGCTTAGGGGGATCCTACAATGAGCAGTTCTTC. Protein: CASSLGGSYNEQFF.

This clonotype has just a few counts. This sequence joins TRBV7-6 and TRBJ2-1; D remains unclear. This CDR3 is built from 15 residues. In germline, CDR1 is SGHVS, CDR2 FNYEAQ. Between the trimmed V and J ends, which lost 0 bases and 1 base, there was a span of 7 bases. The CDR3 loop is CASSLAITSYNEQFF. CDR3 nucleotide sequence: TGTGCCAGCAGCTTAGCAATCACTTCCTACAATGAGCAGTTCTTC.

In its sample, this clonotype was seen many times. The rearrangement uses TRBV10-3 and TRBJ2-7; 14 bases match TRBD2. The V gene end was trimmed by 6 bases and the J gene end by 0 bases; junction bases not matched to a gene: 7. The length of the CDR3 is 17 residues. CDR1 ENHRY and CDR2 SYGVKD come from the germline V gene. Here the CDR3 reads CAIRRGLAGGGSYEQYF. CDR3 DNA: TGTGCCATCAGGAGAGGACTAGCGGGAGGAGGCTCCTACGAGCAGTACTTC.

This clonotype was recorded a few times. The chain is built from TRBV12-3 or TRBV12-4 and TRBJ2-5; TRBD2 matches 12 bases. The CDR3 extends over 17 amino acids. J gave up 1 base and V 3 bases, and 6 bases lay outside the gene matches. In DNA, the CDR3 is TGTGCCAGCAGTTTGAATCTAGCGGGGGGGATCCAAGAGACCCAGTACTTC. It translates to CASSLNLAGGIQETQYF.

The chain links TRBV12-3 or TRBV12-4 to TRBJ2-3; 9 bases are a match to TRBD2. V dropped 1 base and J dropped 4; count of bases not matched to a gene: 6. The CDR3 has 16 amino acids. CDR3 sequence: CASSLEGGGAADTQYF. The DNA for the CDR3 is TGTGCCAGCAGTTTAGAGGGCGGGGGGGCCGCAGATACGCAGTATTTT.

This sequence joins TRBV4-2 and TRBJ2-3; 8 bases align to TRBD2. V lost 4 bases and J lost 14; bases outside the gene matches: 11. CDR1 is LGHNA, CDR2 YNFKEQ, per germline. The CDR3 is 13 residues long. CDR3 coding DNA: TGTGCCAGCAGCCCTAGTAACGGGAGGGTGCTGTATTTT. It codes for CASSPSNGRVLYF.

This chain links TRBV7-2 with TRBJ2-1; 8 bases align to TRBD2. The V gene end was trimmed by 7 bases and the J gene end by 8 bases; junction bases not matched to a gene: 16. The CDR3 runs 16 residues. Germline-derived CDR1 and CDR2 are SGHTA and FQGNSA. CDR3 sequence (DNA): TGTGCCAGCAACCTTCGATTTAGCGGGATTTGGTATGAGCAGTTCTTC. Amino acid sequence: CASNLRFSGIWYEQFF.

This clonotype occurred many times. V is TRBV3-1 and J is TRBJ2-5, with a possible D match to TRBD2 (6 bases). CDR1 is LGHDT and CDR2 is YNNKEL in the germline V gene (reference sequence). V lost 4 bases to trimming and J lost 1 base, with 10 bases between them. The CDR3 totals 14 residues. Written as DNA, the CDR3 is TGTGCCAGCAGCCGGGGACTTTCCCAAGAGACCCAGTACTTC. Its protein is CASSRGLSQETQYF.

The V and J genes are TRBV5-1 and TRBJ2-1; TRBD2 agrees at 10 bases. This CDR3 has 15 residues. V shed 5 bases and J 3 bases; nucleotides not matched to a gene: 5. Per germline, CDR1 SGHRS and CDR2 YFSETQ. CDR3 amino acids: CASRIGTSVYNEQFF. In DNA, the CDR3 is TGCGCCAGCAGGATCGGGACTAGCGTCTACAATGAGCAGTTCTTC.

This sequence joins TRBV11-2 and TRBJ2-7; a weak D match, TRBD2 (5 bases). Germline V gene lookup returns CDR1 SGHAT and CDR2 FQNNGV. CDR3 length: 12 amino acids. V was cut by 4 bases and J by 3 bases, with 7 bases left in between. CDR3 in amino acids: CASSSGIYEQYF. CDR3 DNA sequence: TGTGCCAGCAGCTCGGGGATCTACGAGCAGTACTTC.

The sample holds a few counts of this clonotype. The CDR3, as DNA: TGTGCCAGCACCGGGGACGTTCTAGAAGGCACAGATACGCAGTATTTT. Translating gives CASTGDVLEGTDTQYF. The genes are TRBV28 and TRBJ2-3; D possibly uses TRBD1 or TRBD2 (5 bases each). Deletions cut 7 bases from V and 1 base from J, with 18 bases between. Per the germline V gene, CDR1 is MDHEN and CDR2 is SYDVKM. CDR3 size: 16 residues.

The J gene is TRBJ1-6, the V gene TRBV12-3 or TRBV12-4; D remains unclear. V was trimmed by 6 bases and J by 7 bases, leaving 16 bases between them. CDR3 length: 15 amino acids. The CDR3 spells CASSPLVSTNSPLHF. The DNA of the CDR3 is TGTGCCAGCAGCCCCCTCGTATCCACCAATTCACCCCTCCACTTT.

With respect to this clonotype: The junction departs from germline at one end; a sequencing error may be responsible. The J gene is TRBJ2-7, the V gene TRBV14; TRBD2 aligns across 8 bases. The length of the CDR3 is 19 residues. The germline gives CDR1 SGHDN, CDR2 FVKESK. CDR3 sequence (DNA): TGTGCCAGCAGCCAAGATCTAACATCTCTGCGGGGGGACGCCTACGAGCGGTACTTC. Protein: CASSQDLTSLRGDAYERYF.

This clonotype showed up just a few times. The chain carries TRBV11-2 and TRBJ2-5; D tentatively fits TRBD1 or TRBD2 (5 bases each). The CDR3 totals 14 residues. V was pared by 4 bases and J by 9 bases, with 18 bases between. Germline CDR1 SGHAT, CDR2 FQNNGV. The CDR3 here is CASSSTGTALPQYF. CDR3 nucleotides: TGTGCCAGCAGCTCAACCGGGACGGCGCTGCCCCAGTACTTC.

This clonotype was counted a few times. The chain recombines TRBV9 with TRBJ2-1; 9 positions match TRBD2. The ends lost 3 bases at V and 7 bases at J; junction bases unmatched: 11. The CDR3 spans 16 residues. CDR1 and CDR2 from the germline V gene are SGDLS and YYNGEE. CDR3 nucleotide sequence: TGTGCCAGCAGCGACAGGACTAGCGCCTCACGGAATGAGCAGTTCTTC. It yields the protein CASSDRTSASRNEQFF.

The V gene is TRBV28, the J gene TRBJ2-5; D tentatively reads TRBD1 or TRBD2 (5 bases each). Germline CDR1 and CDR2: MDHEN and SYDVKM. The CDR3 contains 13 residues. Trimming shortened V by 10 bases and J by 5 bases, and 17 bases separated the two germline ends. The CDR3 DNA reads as TGTGCCATCTCGATGGGACGGGATGAGACCCAGTACTTC. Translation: CAISMGRDETQYF. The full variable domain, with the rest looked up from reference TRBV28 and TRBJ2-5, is DVKVTQSSRYLVKRTGEKVFLECVQDMDHENMFWYRQDPGLGLRLIYFSYDVKMKEKGDIPEGYSVSREKKERFSLILESASTNQTSMYLCAISMGRDETQYFGPGTRLLVL.

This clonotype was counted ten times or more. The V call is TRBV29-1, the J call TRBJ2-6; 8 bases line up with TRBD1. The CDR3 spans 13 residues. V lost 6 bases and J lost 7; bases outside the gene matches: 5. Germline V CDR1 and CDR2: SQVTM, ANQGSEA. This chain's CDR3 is CSVKTGEANVLTF. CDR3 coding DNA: TGCAGCGTCAAGACAGGGGAAGCCAACGTCCTGACTTTC.

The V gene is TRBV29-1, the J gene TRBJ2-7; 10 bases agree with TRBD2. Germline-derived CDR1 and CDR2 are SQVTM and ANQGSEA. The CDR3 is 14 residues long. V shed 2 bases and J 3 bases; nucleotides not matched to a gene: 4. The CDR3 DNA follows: TGCAGCGTTGAAAAGGGGACTAGCGTCTACGAGCAGTACTTC. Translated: CSVEKGTSVYEQYF.

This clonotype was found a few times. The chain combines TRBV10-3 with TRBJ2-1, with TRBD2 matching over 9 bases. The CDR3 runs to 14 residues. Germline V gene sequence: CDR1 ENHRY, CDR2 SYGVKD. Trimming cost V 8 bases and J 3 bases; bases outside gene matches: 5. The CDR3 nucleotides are TGTGCCATCGGAGCGGGGGGACTCTACAATGAGCAGTTCTTC. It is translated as CAIGAGGLYNEQFF.

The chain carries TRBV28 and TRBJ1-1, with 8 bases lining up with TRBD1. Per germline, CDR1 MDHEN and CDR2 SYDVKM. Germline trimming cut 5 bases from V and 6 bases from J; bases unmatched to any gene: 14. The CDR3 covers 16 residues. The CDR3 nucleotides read TGTGCCAGCAGTCTCTATCCGGGACAGGCTTCGGCTGAAGCTTTCTTT. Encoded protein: CASSLYPGQASAEAFF.

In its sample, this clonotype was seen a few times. In nucleotides, the CDR3 is TGTGCCAGCAGGATCCGACAGCAGAACACTGAAGCTTTCTTT. It is translated as CASRIRQQNTEAFF. The V gene is TRBV2, the J gene TRBJ1-1, with a weak D call TRBD1 (5 bases). This CDR3 comprises 14 residues. Germline loops: CDR1 SNHLY, CDR2 FYNNEI. Trimming removed 6 bases at V and 1 base at J, with 12 bases between. Filled out from reference TRBV2 and TRBJ1-1, the complete variable domain reads EPEVTQTPSHQVTQMGQEVILRCVPISNHLYFYWYRQILGQKVEFLVSFYNNEISEKSEIFDDQFSVERPDGSNFTLKIRSTKLEDSAMYFCASRIRQQNTEAFFGQGTRLTVV.

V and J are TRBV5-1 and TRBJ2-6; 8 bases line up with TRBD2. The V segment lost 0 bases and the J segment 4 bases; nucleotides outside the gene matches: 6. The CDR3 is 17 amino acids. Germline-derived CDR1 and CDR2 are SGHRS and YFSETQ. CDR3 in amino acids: CASSLAGGSAGANVLTF. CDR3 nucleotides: TGCGCCAGCAGCTTGGCGGGGGGGTCCGCCGGGGCCAACGTCCTGACTTTC.

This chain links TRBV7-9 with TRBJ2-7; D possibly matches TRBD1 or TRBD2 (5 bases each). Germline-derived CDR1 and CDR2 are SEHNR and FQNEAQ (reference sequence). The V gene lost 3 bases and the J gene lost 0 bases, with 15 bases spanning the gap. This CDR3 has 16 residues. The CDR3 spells CASSFKEGSLSYEQYF. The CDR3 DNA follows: TGTGCCAGCAGCTTTAAAGAGGGGTCCCTCTCCTACGAGCAGTACTTC.